The following is a T cell receptor beta chain sequence with its context. Some clones are missing from TCRdb's copy, which holds only in-frame ones; the method was immunoSEQ multiplex PCR. The sample lists about 150,000 clones, roughly 90% seen once, with about 22% in the top ten. This record comes from a study of cytomegalovirus exposure and HLA in healthy donors. This CDR3 region has 14 residues. Unmatched junction bases numbered 3, after V lost 7 bases and J lost 1 base. Looked up from germline, CDR1 is MNHNS and CDR2 is SASEGT. This TCR was sampled from a man aged 18-30 years in good health and CMV-seropositive. Sample: PBMCs. This chain joins TRBV6-1 and TRBJ2-2, with 7 bases identical to TRBD2. CDR3 sequence: CASIASGNTGELFF. The CDR3 DNA follows: TGTGCCAGCATAGCTAGCGGGAACACCGGGGAGCTGTTTTTT.